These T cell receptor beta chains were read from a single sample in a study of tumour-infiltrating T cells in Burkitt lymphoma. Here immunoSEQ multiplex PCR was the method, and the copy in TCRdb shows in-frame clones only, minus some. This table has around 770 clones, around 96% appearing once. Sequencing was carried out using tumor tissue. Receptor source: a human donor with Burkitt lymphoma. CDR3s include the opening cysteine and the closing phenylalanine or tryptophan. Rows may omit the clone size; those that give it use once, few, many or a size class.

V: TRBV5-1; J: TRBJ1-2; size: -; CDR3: CASSLEGIDGYTF
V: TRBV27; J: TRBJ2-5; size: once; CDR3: CASSLSRAQETQYF
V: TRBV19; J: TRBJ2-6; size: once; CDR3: CASRQGAGANVLTF
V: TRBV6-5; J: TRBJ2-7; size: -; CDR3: CASSYDESYEQYF
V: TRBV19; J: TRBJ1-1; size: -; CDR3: CASSGTVDTEVFF
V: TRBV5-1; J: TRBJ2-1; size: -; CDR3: CASSLRGQGGYEQFF
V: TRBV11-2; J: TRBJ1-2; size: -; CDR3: CASSFIWDRRGYGYTF
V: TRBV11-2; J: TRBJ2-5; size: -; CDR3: CASSFVSSQETQYF
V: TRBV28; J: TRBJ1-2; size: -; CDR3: CASSPGDSYGYTF
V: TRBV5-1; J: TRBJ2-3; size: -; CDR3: CASSALGAQVTDTQYF
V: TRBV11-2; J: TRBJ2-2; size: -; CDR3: CASSPLAGAGELFF
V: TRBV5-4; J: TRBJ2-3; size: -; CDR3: CASSPKRQGGTDTQYF
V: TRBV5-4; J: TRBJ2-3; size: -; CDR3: CASSLVQITDTQYF
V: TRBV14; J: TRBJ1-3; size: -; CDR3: CASSQEEVGPAVHLYSGNTIYF
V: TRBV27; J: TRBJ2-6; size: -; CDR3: CASSSHDSGANVLTF